Sequencing of this TCR beta chain was carried out in a study of OX40 agonist ivuxolimab in advanced cancers. Across the whole study: Patients treated during dose escalation were battling hepatocellular carcinoma, melanoma, renal cell or head and neck cancer.

Sequencing was performed with immunoSEQ multiplex PCR; in TCRdb, only in-frame clones are kept and a portion is missing. The table records 35,000 to 40,000 clones, almost 85% of them present only once. V gave up 6 bases and J gave up 4 bases, with 7 bases separating them. The germline gives CDR1 MNHNS, CDR2 SASEGT. This CDR3 spans 12 amino acids. Regarding this clone: No antigen is known for it.

Study-level findings and limits: Both CD4+ and CD8+ T cell populations in blood had undergone clonal expansion by week 6 at 0.1 to 3.0 mg/kg.

This TCR derives from an adult with an advanced solid tumor such as melanoma, head and neck, liver or kidney cancer. The chain couples TRBV6-1 to TRBJ1-3; the D is unclear. Source: CD4+ or CD8+ T cells sorted from blood, taken in a trial of the OX40 agonist ivuxolimab. The CDR3 DNA follows: TGTGCCAGCAGCAACGGAGGAAACACCATATATTTT. This gives the protein CASSNGGNTIYF.